This is a list of T cell receptor beta chains from one sample in a study of early T cells in non-severe SARS-CoV-2 infection. TCRdb processed the 5' RACE reads anew with MiXCR; each CDR3 protein has one entry. The table includes 97,000 or so distinct CDR3 sequences, about an eighth detected once. Specimen: whole blood. Receptor source: an adult who was a healthcare worker with PCR-confirmed SARS-CoV-2 infection or an uninfected control (not recorded which). Each CDR3 is given with its conserved first and last residue.

CDR3aa: CASSSLAEEETQYF
v_gene: TRBV7-9

CDR3aa: CASSQESGTVEQFF
v_gene: TRBV4-3

CDR3aa: CASRAGTGVTEAFF
v_gene: TRBV6-1

CDR3aa: CASSRRQGDEQFF
v_gene: TRBV4-1

CDR3aa: CASSYFGTGAETQYF
v_gene: TRBV6-5

CDR3aa: CASSYSGPPQHF
v_gene: TRBV6-2/TRBV6-3

CDR3aa: CASSRVGTAGQFF
v_gene: TRBV6-5

CDR3aa: CASSAETSGTSDTQYF
v_gene: TRBV5-4

CDR3aa: CASSPGWGYHADTQYF
v_gene: TRBV9

CDR3aa: CASSLEGGQTQYF
v_gene: TRBV11-2

CDR3aa: CASSYGAWTAEAEAFF
v_gene: TRBV6-5

CDR3aa: CSPIGRAGGSEQFF
v_gene: TRBV20-1

CDR3aa: CSAPLANYFSGNTIYF
v_gene: TRBV20-1

CDR3aa: CSAQWGQGNDQPQHF
v_gene: TRBV20-1

CDR3aa: CASSDREKLFF
v_gene: TRBV12-3/TRBV12-4

CDR3aa: CASGPRGGRVTDTQYF
v_gene: TRBV7-8

CDR3aa: CSVVDRGQTQYF
v_gene: TRBV29-1

CDR3aa: CASSVGAPGANVLTF
v_gene: TRBV6-5

CDR3aa: CASSARTGSYEQYF
v_gene: TRBV9

CDR3aa: CASYRGGTEAFF
v_gene: TRBV27

CDR3aa: CASSHPRGRGSYNEQFF
v_gene: TRBV4-1

CDR3aa: CASSTQGAGQPQHF
v_gene: TRBV12-3/TRBV12-4

CDR3aa: CSARGGSGRNEQFF
v_gene: TRBV20-1

CDR3aa: CASSYVLVDTQYF
v_gene: TRBV6-6

CDR3aa: CASSHVGYEQYF
v_gene: TRBV7-8

CDR3aa: CSASSASGSGRGDTQYF
v_gene: TRBV20-1

CDR3aa: CSARALVGYNEQFF
v_gene: TRBV20-1

CDR3aa: CATSDANVSGELFF
v_gene: TRBV24-1

CDR3aa: CASSSLDGELFF
v_gene: TRBV7-3

CDR3aa: CASSLYEGTGMETQYF
v_gene: TRBV28

CDR3aa: CSATPGGANVLTF
v_gene: TRBV20-1

CDR3aa: CASSQGLPDTQYF
v_gene: TRBV4-2

CDR3aa: CAITERRREGSDTQYF
v_gene: TRBV10-3

CDR3aa: CASSHGTGGNEQYF
v_gene: TRBV12-3/TRBV12-4

CDR3aa: CASSPQGYGYTF
v_gene: TRBV11-2

CDR3aa: CSARGLGGYEQYF
v_gene: TRBV20-1

CDR3aa: CASSGDSHTDTQYF
v_gene: TRBV9

CDR3aa: CASSRAGYNTQYF
v_gene: TRBV12-3/TRBV12-4

CDR3aa: CASRGGASYNSPLHF
v_gene: TRBV10-2

CDR3aa: CSASFGSAVSEQFF
v_gene: TRBV20-1

CDR3aa: CASTPGHYTGELFF
v_gene: TRBV4-3

CDR3aa: CASSFPGQSEKLFF
v_gene: TRBV5-6

CDR3aa: CASSLVLGFTDTQYF
v_gene: TRBV7-9

CDR3aa: CASSYGTGGNTIYF
v_gene: TRBV7-2

CDR3aa: CSARGGANVLTF
v_gene: TRBV20-1

CDR3aa: CSAMPPVSGSGEQFF
v_gene: TRBV20-1

CDR3aa: CAIGQASTDTQYF
v_gene: TRBV10-3

CDR3aa: CAITPPQVNTEAFF
v_gene: TRBV28

CDR3aa: CASSQPPTVDEQYF
v_gene: TRBV23-1

CDR3aa: CSVRTVNYGYTF
v_gene: TRBV20-1

CDR3aa: CAVSGRLLEQYF
v_gene: TRBV28

CDR3aa: CASSGMNEQFF
v_gene: TRBV28

CDR3aa: CSARKDTAGLPTLHF
v_gene: TRBV20-1

CDR3aa: CASSLGLGSNEQFF
v_gene: TRBV5-5

CDR3aa: CSAKYTSGTDTQYF
v_gene: TRBV20-1

CDR3aa: CASSYGGSTHEQFF
v_gene: TRBV6-2/TRBV6-3

CDR3aa: CSVEDQGGRTSNEQFF
v_gene: TRBV29-1

CDR3aa: CASSIGQGPSPLHF
v_gene: TRBV11-2

CDR3aa: CASKLARGEQFF
v_gene: TRBV28